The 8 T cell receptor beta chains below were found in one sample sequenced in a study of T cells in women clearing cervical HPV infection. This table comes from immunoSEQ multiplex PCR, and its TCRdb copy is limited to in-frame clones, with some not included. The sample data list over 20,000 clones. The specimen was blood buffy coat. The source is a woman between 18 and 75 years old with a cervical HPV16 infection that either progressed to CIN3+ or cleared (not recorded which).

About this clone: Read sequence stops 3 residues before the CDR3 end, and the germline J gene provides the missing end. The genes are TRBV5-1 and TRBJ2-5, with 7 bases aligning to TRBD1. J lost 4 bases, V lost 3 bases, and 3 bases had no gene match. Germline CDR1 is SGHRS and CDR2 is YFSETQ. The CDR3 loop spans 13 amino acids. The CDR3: CASSSTGLETQYF. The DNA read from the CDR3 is TGCGCCAGCAGCTCGACAGGGCTAGAGACC.

CDR3 DNA (partial): TGTGCCAGCAGTCCGACAGGAGGGAACACTGAA. Its translation is CASSPTGGNTE. The entire CDR3 protein reads CASSPTGGNTEAFF. This chain connects TRBV12-3 or TRBV12-4 to TRBJ1-1; D possibly corresponds to TRBD1 (6 bases). The read gets to within 3 residues of the CDR3 end, and the germline J gene fills in the rest. This CDR3 is built from 14 residues. Trimming shortened V by 5 bases and J by 1 base, and 11 bases separated the two germline ends.

CDR3 in amino acids: CASSPGQGRDEQFF. The DNA read from the CDR3 is TGTGCCAGCAGCCCTGGACAGGGACGGGATGAG. The V gene is TRBV5-5, the J gene TRBJ2-1, with TRBD1 matching 8 bases. The read ends 3 residues early relative to the CDR3; the germline J gene fills the gap. The J segment lost 8 bases and the V segment lost 4 bases, leaving 8 bases of the junction unmatched. The CDR3 loop spans 14 amino acids. Germline V gene lookup returns CDR1 SGHKS and CDR2 YYEKEE (reference sequence).

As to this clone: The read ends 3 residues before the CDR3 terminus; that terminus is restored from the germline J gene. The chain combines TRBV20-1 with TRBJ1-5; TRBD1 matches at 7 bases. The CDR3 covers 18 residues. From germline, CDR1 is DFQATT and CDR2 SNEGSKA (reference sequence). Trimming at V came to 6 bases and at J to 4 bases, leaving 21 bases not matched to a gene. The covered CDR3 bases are TGCAGTGCCAGGCTCAGGCCCCCCGGGACAGAAAATAATCAGCCC. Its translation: CSARLRPPGTENNQP. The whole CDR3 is CSARLRPPGTENNQPQHF.

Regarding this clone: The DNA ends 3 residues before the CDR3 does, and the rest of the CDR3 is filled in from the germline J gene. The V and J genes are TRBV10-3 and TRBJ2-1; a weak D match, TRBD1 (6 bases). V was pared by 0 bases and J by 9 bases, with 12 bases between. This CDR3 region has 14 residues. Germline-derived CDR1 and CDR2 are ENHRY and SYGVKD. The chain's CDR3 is CAISESSTRGEQFF. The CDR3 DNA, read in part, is TGTGCCATCAGTGAGTCGAGCACCAGGGGTGAG.

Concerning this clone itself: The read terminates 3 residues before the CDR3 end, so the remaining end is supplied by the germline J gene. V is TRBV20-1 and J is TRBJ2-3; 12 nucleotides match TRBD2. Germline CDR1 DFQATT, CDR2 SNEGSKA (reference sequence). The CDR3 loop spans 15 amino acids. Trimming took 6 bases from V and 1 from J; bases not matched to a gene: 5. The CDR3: CSAKGTSGRTDTQYF. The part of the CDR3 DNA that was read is TGCAGTGCGAAGGGGACTAGCGGGCGCACAGATACG.

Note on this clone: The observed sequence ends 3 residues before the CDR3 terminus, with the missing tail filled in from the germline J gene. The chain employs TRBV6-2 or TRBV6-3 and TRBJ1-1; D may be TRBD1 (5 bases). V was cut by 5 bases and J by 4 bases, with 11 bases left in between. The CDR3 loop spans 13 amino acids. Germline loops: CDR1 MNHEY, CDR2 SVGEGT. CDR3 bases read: TGTGCCAGCAGTCAGGGTCGAGGCACTGAA. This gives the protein CASSQGRGTE. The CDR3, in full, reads CASSQGRGTEAFF.

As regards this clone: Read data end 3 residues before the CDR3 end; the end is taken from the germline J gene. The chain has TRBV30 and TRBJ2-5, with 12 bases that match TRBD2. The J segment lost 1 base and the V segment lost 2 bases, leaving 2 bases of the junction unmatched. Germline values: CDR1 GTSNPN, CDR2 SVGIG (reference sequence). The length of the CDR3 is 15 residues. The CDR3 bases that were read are TGTGCCTGGAGTACGGGACTAGCGGGCCAAGAGACC. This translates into CAWSTGLAGQET. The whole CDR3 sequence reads CAWSTGLAGQETQYF.